A selection of T cell receptor beta chains follows, all from one sample in a study of T-cell reconstitution after alpha-beta-depleted transplantation in children. TCRdb reprocessed the PCR reads via MiXCR and lists one record per CDR3 protein. The sample contains approximately 300,000 distinct CDR3 sequences, around 10% of which appear only once. The sequencing used PBMCs, collected before TCRalphabeta/CD19-depleted stem cell transplant. The receptors derive from a boy under three years old with acute myeloid leukemia, due to receive a stem cell transplant. The CDR3 runs from the conserved cysteine through the conserved F or W. D genes are given only for firm matches. Size is omitted from some rows. Given values are once, few, many or a class for expanded clones.

J | size | D | V | CDR3 | DNA
TRBJ2-1 | many | . | TRBV5-1 | CASSFFQGRSYNEQFF | TGCGCCAGCAGCTTCTTTCAAGGGAGGTCCTACAATGAGCAGTTCTTC
TRBJ1-2 | many | . | TRBV28 | CASRDSLYGYTF | TGTGCCAGCAGAGACAGCCTTTATGGCTACACCTTC
TRBJ2-1 | many | TRBD2 | TRBV20-1 | CSASGASGRGSSYNEQFF | TGCAGTGCTAGCGGGGCTAGCGGGAGGGGGAGCTCCTACAATGAGCAGTTCTTC
TRBJ2-5 | many | . | TRBV7-9 | CASSLKGIQETQYF | TGTGCCAGCAGCTTGAAGGGAATCCAAGAGACCCAGTACTTC
TRBJ2-7 | many | TRBD1 | TRBV10-2 | CASSPGGFTYEQYF | TGCGCCAGCAGTCCAGGGGGCTTCACCTACGAGCAGTACTTC
TRBJ2-1 | many | . | TRBV20-1 | CSAPFSGAYNEQFF | TGCAGTGCCCCCTTCTCGGGGGCCTACAATGAGCAGTTCTTC
TRBJ2-3 | many | . | TRBV25-1 | CASSDPNTDTQYF | TGTGCCAGCAGTGATCCCAACACAGATACGCAGTATTTT
TRBJ1-1 | many | . | TRBV18 | CASSPRANTEAFF | TGTGCCAGCTCACCACGCGCGAACACTGAAGCTTTCTTT
TRBJ2-3 | many | . | TRBV24-1 | CATSDYAGTDPPTQYF | TGTGCCACCAGTGATTACGCCGGGACCGACCCACCTACGCAGTATTTT
TRBJ2-1 | many | TRBD2 | TRBV4-3 | CASSQDVLAVDSISYNEQFF | TGCGCCAGCAGCCAAGATGTCCTAGCGGTCGATTCCATCTCCTACAATGAGCAGTTCTTC
TRBJ2-1 | many | TRBD2 | TRBV13 | CASSLGLGLGLAGGPSYNEQFF | TGTGCCAGCAGCCTCGGGCTTGGCCTAGGACTAGCGGGGGGGCCCTCCTACAATGAGCAGTTCTTC
TRBJ2-2 | few | TRBD2 | TRBV7-9 | CASSLANREAAGELFF | TGTGCCAGCAGCTTAGCGAATCGGGAGGCGGCCGGGGAGCTGTTTTTT
TRBJ1-3 | few | . | TRBV27 | CASSPNYSGNTIYF | TGTGCCAGCAGCCCCAATTACTCTGGAAACACCATATATTTT
TRBJ2-1 | few | TRBD1 | TRBV7-6 | CASSTPSGQPPNEQFF | TGTGCCAGCAGCACCCCTTCGGGACAGCCTCCCAATGAGCAGTTCTTC
TRBJ2-2 | few | . | TRBV20-1 | CSARDVGLPANTGELFF | TGCAGTGCTAGAGATGTTGGGCTGCCGGCAAACACCGGGGAGCTGTTTTTT
TRBJ1-2 | many | TRBD1 | TRBV11-2 | CASSLGGGQGNYGYTF | TGTGCCAGCAGCTTAGGAGGGGGACAGGGGAACTATGGCTACACCTTC
TRBJ1-5 | few | . | TRBV6-1 | CASDAGEWDQPQHF | TGTGCCAGCGATGCGGGGGAATGGGATCAGCCCCAGCATTTT
TRBJ2-3 | . | . | TRBV7-8 | CASSSPWFNTQYF | TGTGCCAGCAGCTCCCCCTGGTTCAATACGCAGTATTTT
TRBJ1-2 | few | . | TRBV6-2/TRBV6-3 | CASSLLNPNYGYTF | TGTGCCAGCAGTCTTCTAAATCCGAACTATGGCTACACCTTC
TRBJ2-5 | . | . | TRBV3-1 | CACCQDPGVQETQYF | TGTGCCTGCTGCCAAGATCCCGGGGTCCAAGAGACCCAGTACTTC
TRBJ2-7 | many | . | TRBV27 | CASSSWGRNEQYF | TGTGCCAGCAGTTCCTGGGGGCGAAACGAGCAGTACTTC
TRBJ2-7 | . | TRBD2 | TRBV20-1 | CSASGGGYEQYF | TGCAGTGCTAGCGGGGGGGGCTACGAGCAGTACTTC
TRBJ2-1 | many | . | TRBV10-3 | CAISSGTRRPDEQFF | TGTGCCATCAGCTCCGGGACTCGGCGTCCCGATGAGCAGTTCTTC
TRBJ1-6 | many | . | TRBV2 | CASSQNMNSPLHF | TGTGCCAGCAGCCAGAACATGAATTCACCCCTCCACTTT
TRBJ1-1 | many | . | TRBV9 | CASSVGPEDTEAFF | TGTGCCAGCAGCGTAGGGCCAGAGGACACTGAAGCTTTCTTT
TRBJ2-7 | many | . | TRBV10-3 | CAIGGFSYEQYF | TGTGCCATCGGGGGATTTTCCTACGAGCAGTACTTC
TRBJ1-2 | many | TRBD1 | TRBV29-1 | CSVEVPRQGYGYTF | TGCAGCGTTGAAGTCCCCCGACAGGGATATGGCTACACCTTC
TRBJ2-7 | many | TRBD2 | TRBV7-2 | CASSPSGRAGEQYF | TGTGCCAGCAGCCCCAGCGGGAGGGCAGGAGAGCAGTACTTC
TRBJ2-3 | . | . | TRBV6-5 | CASSYSGVTDTQYF | TGTGCCAGCAGTTACTCTGGGGTTACGGATACGCAGTATTTT
TRBJ1-5 | many | . | TRBV28 | CASSLPDYYQPQHF | TGTGCCAGCAGTTTACCCGATTACTATCAGCCCCAGCATTTT
TRBJ2-7 | many | . | TRBV5-1 | CASSRGRTAYEQYF | TGCGCCAGCAGCAGGGGGAGGACCGCCTACGAGCAGTACTTC
TRBJ2-1 | many | TRBD2 | TRBV2 | CASSGLAGGPSEQFF | TGTGCCAGCAGTGGACTAGCGGGGGGGCCAAGTGAGCAGTTCTTC
TRBJ1-1 | many | . | TRBV7-2 | CASSSAGTHTEAFF | TGTGCCAGCAGCTCAGCCGGGACCCACACTGAAGCTTTCTTT
TRBJ2-1 | many | TRBD1 | TRBV6-2/TRBV6-3 | CASSPTTDRVSYNEQFF | TGTGCCAGCAGTCCCACTACGGACAGGGTCTCCTACAATGAGCAGTTCTTC
TRBJ2-5 | . | TRBD2 | TRBV6-5 | CASSYSVRTSGSLGTQYF | TGTGCCAGCAGTTACTCAGTTAGGACTAGCGGGAGTCTAGGGACCCAGTACTTC
TRBJ2-5 | many | . | TRBV21-1 | CASSKDRGEETQYF | TGTGCCAGCAGCAAAGACAGGGGTGAAGAGACCCAGTACTTC
TRBJ2-3 | many | . | TRBV6-2/TRBV6-3 | CASRRALLSSDTQYF | TGTGCCAGCAGAAGGGCCCTTCTTTCCTCAGATACGCAGTATTTT
TRBJ2-1 | many | TRBD2 | TRBV20-1 | CSAQRLAGRYNEQFF | TGCAGTGCCCAAAGACTAGCGGGAAGGTACAATGAGCAGTTCTTC
TRBJ2-3 | few | . | TRBV2 | CASSHGTDTQYF | TGTGCCAGCTCCCATGGCACAGATACGCAGTATTTT
TRBJ2-1 | many | TRBD2 | TRBV7-2 | CASSAGLAYNEQFF | TGTGCCAGCAGCGCCGGACTAGCCTACAATGAGCAGTTCTTC
TRBJ2-2 | many | TRBD1 | TRBV25-1 | CASSPWTGDGTGELFF | TGTGCCAGCAGTCCGTGGACAGGGGATGGCACCGGGGAGCTGTTTTTT
TRBJ1-1 | many | . | TRBV5-1 | CASSTGQNTEAFF | TGCGCCAGCAGCACTGGACAGAACACTGAAGCTTTCTTT
TRBJ2-4 | many | TRBD2 | TRBV3-1 | CASSDGLAGGVDIQYF | TGTGCCAGCAGCGATGGACTAGCGGGGGGGGTGGACATTCAGTACTTC
TRBJ2-3 | many | . | TRBV4-1 | CASSQEWGQSTDTQYF | TGCGCCAGCAGCCAAGAATGGGGGCAATCCACAGATACGCAGTATTTT
TRBJ2-7 | many | . | TRBV20-1 | CSAIGLAHYEQYF | TGCAGTGCTATAGGCCTAGCGCACTACGAGCAGTACTTC
TRBJ2-1 | many | . | TRBV29-1 | CSVAWPNEQFF | TGCAGCGTTGCGTGGCCCAATGAGCAGTTCTTC
TRBJ1-5 | many | TRBD1 | TRBV4-2 | CASSQDRTGASNQPQHF | TGTGCCAGCAGCCAAGATCGGACAGGGGCCAGCAATCAGCCCCAGCATTTT
TRBJ2-2 | many | . | TRBV20-1 | CSARRWGTGELFF | TGCAGTGCCCGCAGGTGGGGGACCGGGGAGCTGTTTTTT
TRBJ2-7 | . | TRBD2 | TRBV27 | CASSLDSGGPYYEQYF | TGTGCCAGCAGTTTAGATAGCGGGGGGCCATACTACGAGCAGTACTTC
TRBJ2-1 | many | TRBD2 | TRBV11-2 | CASSLVGLAGGFSYNEQFF | TGTGCCAGCAGCTTAGTAGGGCTAGCGGGAGGGTTTTCCTACAATGAGCAGTTCTTC
TRBJ2-7 | many | TRBD2 | TRBV28 | CASRLGLAGYEQYF | TGTGCCAGCAGACTGGGACTAGCGGGGTACGAGCAGTACTTC
TRBJ2-5 | many | . | TRBV7-2 | CASSLVRLVRETQYF | TGTGCCAGCAGCTTAGTAAGGCTAGTTAGAGAGACCCAGTACTTC
TRBJ2-5 | few | . | TRBV29-1 | CSVEGELETQYF | TGCAGCGTTGAGGGGGAGTTGGAGACCCAGTACTTC
TRBJ2-2 | . | . | TRBV7-6 | CASSLVVGRHTNTGELFF | TGTGCCAGCAGCTTAGTAGTAGGCAGGCATACGAACACCGGGGAGCTGTTTTTT
TRBJ2-7 | many | TRBD2 | TRBV6-5 | CASSYLAGTAYEQYF | TGTGCCAGCAGTTACTTAGCGGGAACGGCCTACGAGCAGTACTTC
TRBJ1-2 | many | . | TRBV14 | CASSQARLGQGPPNYGYTF | TGTGCCAGCAGCCAAGCCCGGTTGGGGCAGGGCCCACCGAACTATGGCTACACCTTC
TRBJ2-2 | many | TRBD1 | TRBV4-3 | CASSLTGEHGELFF | TGCGCCAGCAGCCTTACAGGGGAGCACGGGGAGCTGTTTTTT
TRBJ2-1 | many | TRBD1 | TRBV10-3 | CAIRESGTGGYNEQFF | TGTGCCATCAGGGAGTCCGGGACAGGGGGTTACAATGAGCAGTTCTTC
TRBJ1-1 | many | TRBD1 | TRBV19 | CASKGAGGVMNTEAFF | TGTGCCAGTAAGGGGGCAGGGGGTGTGATGAACACTGAAGCTTTCTTT